The 24 T cell receptor beta chains below were found in one sample sequenced in a study of T cell repertoires in cytomegalovirus infection. These TCRs are of unknown antigen specificity. Using its own MiXCR run on the reads, TCRdb lists one record per CDR3 protein. This sample has around 710,000 distinct CDR3 sequences, with almost 30% found just once. Source: cultured CD8+ T cells from PBMCs, taken from culture after CMV antigen stimulation. Every receptor here comes from a human donor in good health (CMV status not recorded). Some clones in this sample may be carry-over from other donors' samples.

This clonotype was counted ten times or more. The V and J genes are TRBV7-2 and TRBJ2-5, with a weak D call TRBD1 (5 bases). This CDR3 spans 12 amino acids. Germline CDR1 reads SGHTA; CDR2 reads FQGNSA. Trimming took off 6 bases at V and 5 bases at J, with 10 bases between the two ends. The CDR3 protein is CASRGQVETQYF. The CDR3 DNA reads as TGTGCCAGCAGGGGGCAGGTGGAGACCCAGTACTTC. Full variable domain (remainder filled in from reference TRBV7-2 and TRBJ2-5): GAGVSQSPSNKVTEKGKDVELRCDPISGHTALYWYRQSLGQGLEFLIYFQGNSAPDKSGLPSDRFSAERTGGSVSTLTIQRTQQEDSAVYLCASRGQVETQYFGPGTRLLVL.

This clonotype occurred a few times. This sequence joins TRBV5-1 and TRBJ1-1; tentative D call: TRBD1 (5 bases). This CDR3 spans 13 amino acids. Trimming left V 2 bases short and J 4 bases short, with 9 bases between. Germline CDR1 is SGHRS and CDR2 is YFSETQ. CDR3 DNA: TGCGCCAGCAGCTTTTCAGGGACCACTGAAGCTTTCTTT. Translation gives CASSFSGTTEAFF.

This clonotype was seen once. J is TRBJ2-5 and V is TRBV20-1, with TRBD2 as a possible D gene (6 bases). V lost 0 bases and J lost 5, with 16 bases in between. Germline CDR1 is DFQATT and CDR2 is SNEGSKA (reference sequence). The CDR3 consists of 15 residues. CDR3 residues: CSARDWTIGRETQYF. CDR3 nucleotides: TGCAGTGCTAGAGATTGGACTATCGGGCGGGAGACCCAGTACTTC.

V and J are TRBV2 and TRBJ2-2; TRBD1 matches at 7 bases. The CDR3 consists of 14 residues. The V gene end was trimmed by 7 bases and the J gene end by 0 bases; junction bases not matched to a gene: 2. Per germline, CDR1 SNHLY and CDR2 FYNNEI. The CDR3 nucleotides are TGTGCCAGCAAAACAGGGGCGAACACCGGGGAGCTGTTTTTT. It codes for CASKTGANTGELFF.

V gene TRBV10-3 combines with J gene TRBJ1-1, with a possible D match to TRBD1 (5 bases). Trimming took 0 bases from V and 1 from J, leaving 12 bases between them. Germline-derived CDR1 and CDR2 are ENHRY and SYGVKD. The CDR3 length is 16 residues. The CDR3 sequence is CAISESGTTKNTEAFF. In DNA form, the CDR3 reads TGTGCCATCAGTGAGTCAGGGACGACCAAGAACACTGAAGCTTTCTTT.

The chain is built from TRBV27 and TRBJ2-1; D possibly corresponds to TRBD1 (5 bases). The CDR3 has 13 amino acids. The germline gives CDR1 MNHEY, CDR2 SMNVEV (reference sequence). V lost 2 bases to trimming and J lost 6 bases, with 8 bases between them. This chain's CDR3 is CASSLRGPNEQFF. In nucleotides, the CDR3 is TGTGCCAGCAGTTTAAGGGGCCCCAATGAGCAGTTCTTC.

The CDR3 DNA reads as TGTGCCAGCAGCTTTGAAATTAGCGGGGGGGCTCTAGCCTACGAGCAGTACTTC. The encoded protein is CASSFEISGGALAYEQYF. V and J are TRBV7-8 and TRBJ2-7; 11 bases align to TRBD2. This CDR3 region has 18 residues. V dropped 3 bases and J dropped 2; count of bases not matched to a gene: 12. The germline gives CDR1 SGHVS, CDR2 FQNEAQ.

This clonotype has a handful of counts. The chain employs TRBV7-9 and TRBJ1-5, with 8 nucleotides matching TRBD1. V shed 4 bases and J 3 bases; nucleotides not matched to a gene: 2. CDR1 and CDR2 (germline): SEHNR, FQNEAQ (reference sequence). This CDR3 is 14 amino acids long. In nucleotides, the CDR3 is TGTGCCAGCAGCTCGGGACAGGCCAATCAGCCCCAGCATTTT. This translates into CASSSGQANQPQHF.

This chain's CDR3 is CASSQGTITRQETQYF. In DNA form, the CDR3 reads TGTGCCAGCAGCCAAGGGACAATCACCCGCCAAGAGACCCAGTACTTC. This chain connects TRBV5-5 to TRBJ2-5, with D perhaps TRBD1 (6 bases). The CDR3 runs to 16 residues. CDR1 and CDR2 (germline): SGHKS, YYEKEE (reference sequence). V lost 4 bases and J 1 base, leaving 17 bases between the germline ends.

The chain links TRBV10-3 to TRBJ2-1; TRBD2 matches 10 bases. V dropped 10 bases and J dropped 7; count of bases not matched to a gene: 13. The CDR3 sequence is 15 residues long. Per germline, CDR1 ENHRY and CDR2 SYGVKD. The CDR3 loop reads CATLNVSGGQNEQFF. The CDR3 DNA is TGTGCCACCCTTAACGTTAGCGGGGGGCAAAATGAGCAGTTCTTC.

The chain links TRBV2 to TRBJ2-1; D is ambiguous. V was pared by 8 bases and J by 8 bases, with 10 bases between. The CDR3 covers 11 residues. Per the germline V gene, CDR1 is SNHLY and CDR2 is FYNNEI. CDR3 loop: CASQGNHEQFF. The CDR3 nucleotides are TGTGCCAGCCAAGGTAACCATGAGCAGTTCTTC.

The V call is TRBV6-5, the J call TRBJ1-1; D is undetermined. Per germline, CDR1 MNHEY and CDR2 SVGAGI. The V and J ends lost 6 bases and 3 bases respectively, with 11 bases between them. The CDR3 consists of 13 residues. The DNA for the CDR3 is TGTGCCAGCAGCCCCGGGGTCGACACTGAAGCTTTCTTT. Translating gives CASSPGVDTEAFF.

This clonotype was seen just once. This rearrangement joins TRBV5-6 to TRBJ1-1; D is possibly TRBD1 (6 bases). The V end was cut by 4 bases, the J end by 1 base, with 11 bases between. Looked up from germline, CDR1 is SGHDT and CDR2 is YYEEEE. There are 14 residues in the CDR3. The CDR3 sequence: CASSADSKNTEAFF. As DNA, the CDR3 is TGTGCCAGCAGCGCGGACAGTAAGAACACTGAAGCTTTCTTT. The variable domain in full, with the rest retrieved from reference TRBV5-6 and TRBJ1-1, is DAGVTQSPTHLIKTRGQQVTLRCSPKSGHDTVSWYQQALGQGPQFIFQYYEEEERQRGNFPDRFSGHQFPNYSSELNVNALLLGDSALYLCASSADSKNTEAFFGQGTRLTVV.

This clonotype was detected a few times. This rearrangement joins TRBV3-1 to TRBJ2-3, with D possibly TRBD1 on 6 matching bases. The CDR3 covers 16 residues. V dropped 0 bases and J dropped 5 bases, with 15 bases sitting between them. Germline assignment: CDR1 LGHDT and CDR2 YNNKEL (reference sequence). The CDR3 protein is CASSQDLWGPEDTQYF. In DNA form, the CDR3 reads TGTGCCAGCAGCCAAGATTTGTGGGGGCCTGAAGATACGCAGTATTTT.

This clonotype was seen many times. The rearrangement links TRBV12-3 or TRBV12-4 to TRBJ1-3; D unclear. Deletions cut 2 bases from V and 0 bases from J, with 5 bases between. The length of the CDR3 is 14 residues. This CDR3 is CASSLTSSGNTIYF. The CDR3 nucleotides read TGTGCCAGCAGTTTAACGAGCTCTGGAAACACCATATATTTT.

This clonotype was found a few times. This chain connects TRBV6-4 to TRBJ1-1; no reliable D call. V was trimmed by 2 bases and J by 3 bases, leaving 7 bases between them. CDR1 and CDR2 from the germline V gene are MRHNA and SNTAGT. The CDR3 sequence is 13 residues long. The CDR3 loop reads CASSDAAYTEAFF. The CDR3 nucleotides are TGTGCCAGCAGTGACGCTGCTTACACTGAAGCTTTCTTT.

This clonotype has just one count. The V and J genes are TRBV20-1 and TRBJ2-2; 7 nucleotides line up with TRBD2. The germline V gene has CDR1 DFQATT and CDR2 SNEGSKA (reference sequence). The CDR3 contains 16 residues. V trimming: 0 bases; J trimming: 0 bases; junction bases outside the gene matches: 4. Here the CDR3 DNA reads TGCAGTGCTAGAGATTACAGCGGGGCGAACACCGGGGAGCTGTTTTTT. Protein product: CSARDYSGANTGELFF.

Notes on this clonotype: One junction end does not reproduce the germline sequence, and a read error may be involved. The V call is TRBV6-1, the J call TRBJ1-1; D gene ambiguous. The CDR3 totals 17 residues. CDR1 is MNHNS, CDR2 SASEGT, per germline. This CDR3 is CASSDPGPIKPNTGAFF. As DNA, the CDR3 is TGTGCCAGCAGTGACCCCGGGCCGATCAAACCGAACACTGGAGCTTTCTTT.

The V gene is TRBV18, the J gene TRBJ2-3; 13 bases line up with TRBD2. With V trimmed by 0 bases and J by 2 bases, 5 bases remained unmatched. The CDR3 length is 18 residues. CDR1 KGHSH and CDR2 LQKENI come from the germline V gene. In nucleotides, the CDR3 is TGTGCCAGCTCACCACCCGGGGGACTAGCGGGACTCACAGATACGCAGTATTTT. Translated, it gives CASSPPGGLAGLTDTQYF. The complete variable domain, with remaining parts taken from reference TRBV18 and TRBJ2-3, reads NAGVMQNPRHLVRRRGQEARLRCSPMKGHSHVYWYRQLPEEGLKFMVYLQKENIIDESGMPKERFSAEFPKEGPSILRIQQVVRGDSAAYFCASSPPGGLAGLTDTQYFGPGTRLTVL.

The rearrangement uses TRBV6-2 or TRBV6-3 and TRBJ2-3, with 12 bases aligning to TRBD2. The CDR3 extends over 18 amino acids. After removal of 2 bases from V and 2 bases from J, the junction contained 8 bases not matched to a gene. The germline V gene has CDR1 MNHEY and CDR2 SVGEGT. CDR3 sequence reads: CASSYPPGTSGLTDTQYF. The CDR3 nucleotides read TGTGCCAGCAGTTACCCCCCCGGGACTAGCGGGCTCACAGATACGCAGTATTTT.

This clonotype has only one observation. The chain recombines TRBV6-5 with TRBJ2-7; TRBD2 might be the D (5 bases). The V end lost 7 bases, the J end lost 4 bases, and 14 bases lay between the germline ends. The CDR3 loop spans 13 amino acids. Germline-derived CDR1 and CDR2 are MNHEY and SVGAGI. This CDR3 is CASTGRTHYEQYF. DNA for the CDR3: TGTGCCAGCACCGGAAGGACTCATTACGAGCAGTACTTC.

The chain links TRBV20-1 to TRBJ1-2; no firm D call. Germline-derived CDR1 and CDR2 are DFQATT and SNEGSKA (reference sequence). V lost 0 bases, J lost 4 bases, and 9 bases lay in between. This CDR3 is 13 amino acids long. CDR3: CSARDGVRYGYTF. The CDR3 DNA reads TGCAGTGCTAGAGACGGGGTACGCTATGGCTACACCTTC.

This rearrangement joins TRBV10-3 to TRBJ1-3; TRBD1 aligns across 8 bases. Germline CDR1 and CDR2: ENHRY and SYGVKD. V lost 11 bases to trimming and J lost 7 bases; unmatched junction nucleotides: 10. The CDR3 is 13 residues long. The CDR3 sequence is CAALTGEGNTIYF. The CDR3 region has the DNA TGTGCCGCCCTGACAGGGGAAGGGAACACCATATATTTT.

This clonotype was observed many times. This rearrangement joins TRBV7-3 to TRBJ1-1; D is ambiguous. Germline values: CDR1 SGHTA, CDR2 FQGTGA. The length of the CDR3 is 13 residues. Trimming cost V 4 bases and J 0 bases, with 6 bases left between them. The CDR3 here is CASSYTVNTEAFF. The CDR3 DNA follows: TGTGCCAGCAGCTACACAGTGAACACTGAAGCTTTCTTT.